This TCR beta chain was recovered during a study of regulatory T cells in long-lasting Graves disease. Study-wide results and caveats: Newly diagnosed patients had higher TCR diversity than persistent Graves' patients did.

The CDR3 extends over 14 amino acids. Germline CDR1 and CDR2: SGHDN and FVKESK. V shed 4 bases and J shed 9 bases, with 16 bases lying between them. With respect to this clonotype: Its antigen remains unknown.

Time point: newly diagnosed GD, antithyroid drugs for less than 3 months. The TCR library was prepared using RNA isolated from PBMCs. With iRepertoire HTBI primers and Arm-PCR of CDR3 regions, TCR beta libraries were built. A single record per CDR3 protein comes from TCRdb applying MiXCR to the multiplex PCR reads. The sample has about 530,000 distinct CDR3 sequences, about 15% seen once; the top ten hold approximately 25%. These data were also reused for a study on T cells in Graves' hyperthyroidism and ophthalmopathy.

The receptor comes from a woman between 40 and 65 years old with Graves disease. The rearrangement links TRBV14 to TRBJ2-1; D call uncertain. This specimen was peripheral blood mononuclear cells (PBMCs), taken at new diagnosis, from a patient treated with antithyroid drugs. The CDR3 coding sequence is TGTGCCAGCAGCCCCCGTTGGCCGCTCGGTGAGCAGTTCTTC. It codes for CASSPRWPLGEQFF. Full variable domain (remainder filled in from reference TRBV14 and TRBJ2-1): EAGVTQFPSHSVIEKGQTVTLRCDPISGHDNLYWYRRVMGKEIKFLLHFVKESKQDESGMPNNRFLAERTGGTYSTLKVQPAELEDSGVYFCASSPRWPLGEQFFGPGTRLTVL.